The rows below give T cell receptor beta chains drawn from one sample of a study of response to subunit inactivated influenza vaccine. TCRdb used MiXCR to reprocess the RT-PCR reads, holding one entry per CDR3 protein. The profile covers hundreds of thousands of distinct CDR3 sequences, with about a tenth appearing a single time and less than 15% taken by the ten largest. This specimen consisted of PBMCs from blood, obtained 35 to 45 days after vaccination. The receptors were gathered from a middle-aged man who received an inactivated influenza vaccine. CDR3s include the opening cysteine and the closing phenylalanine or tryptophan. A D gene is named only where the DNA matches it firmly. Clone size is not always given. Where it is, it says once, few, many or a class for expanded clones.

CASSGHMLGSYNEQFF | TGTGCCAGCAGCGGCCACATGTTGGGCTCCTACAATGAGCAGTTCTTC | TRBJ2-1 | TRBV9 | - | many
CSVEFLLVTEAFF | TGCAGCGTTGAATTCCTACTTGTTACTGAAGCTTTCTTT | TRBJ1-1 | TRBV29-1 | - | -
CASSRVAGNEQYF | TGTGCCAGCAGCCGTGTTGCGGGTAACGAGCAGTACTTC | TRBJ2-7 | TRBV7-9 | - | -
CASSPSGVYGYTF | TGTGCCAGCAGTCCCAGCGGCGTCTATGGCTACACCTTC | TRBJ1-2 | TRBV6-2/TRBV6-3 | - | few
CASSSRLVQETQYF | TGTGCCAGCAGCTCCCGACTTGTACAAGAGACCCAGTACTTC | TRBJ2-5 | TRBV11-2 | - | few
CASLPWGLGTGELFF | TGTGCCAGCCTCCCGTGGGGGCTGGGCACCGGGGAGCTGTTTTTT | TRBJ2-2 | TRBV6-1 | - | -
CASSPDSALGNTIYF | TGTGCCAGCAGCCCCGACAGCGCTCTCGGAAACACCATATATTTT | TRBJ1-3 | TRBV7-6 | - | -
CASSLRNGGVTDTQYF | TGTGCCAGCAGCTTAAGAAACGGGGGAGTAACAGATACGCAGTATTTT | TRBJ2-3 | TRBV7-9 | - | -
CASREIAGALEQFF | TGTGCCAGCAGGGAAATAGCGGGAGCCCTTGAGCAGTTCTTC | TRBJ2-1 | TRBV6-1 | TRBD2 | few
CASSHEGSYNEQFF | TGTGCCAGCAGCCATGAGGGTTCCTACAATGAGCAGTTCTTC | TRBJ2-1 | TRBV3-1 | - | -
CASSILPGAGGELFF | TGTGCCAGCAGCATTCTCCCGGGGGCAGGCGGGGAGCTGTTTTTT | TRBJ2-2 | TRBV7-2 | - | few
CSAYPTSGSYEQYF | TGCAGTGCTTACCCGACTAGCGGATCCTACGAGCAGTACTTC | TRBJ2-7 | TRBV20-1 | TRBD2 | -
CASSLQGADTGELFF | TGCGCCAGCAGCTTGCAGGGGGCGGACACCGGGGAGCTGTTTTTT | TRBJ2-2 | TRBV5-1 | TRBD1 | few
CSASGTGSFLNTEAFF | TGCAGTGCTAGTGGGACAGGCTCGTTTCTGAACACTGAAGCTTTCTTT | TRBJ1-1 | TRBV20-1 | TRBD1 | -
CASSIIGAGANVLTF | TGTGCCAGCAGCATTATAGGCGCTGGGGCCAACGTCCTGACTTTC | TRBJ2-6 | TRBV6-2/TRBV6-3 | - | few
CAIRDYGGDEQYF | TGTGCCATCCGAGACTACGGAGGCGACGAGCAGTACTTC | TRBJ2-7 | TRBV6-2/TRBV6-3 | - | many
CASSSSSGRAGELFF | TGTGCCAGCAGCTCGTCTAGCGGGAGGGCCGGGGAGCTGTTTTTT | TRBJ2-2 | TRBV7-2 | TRBD2 | -
CASSPTSGAPQETQYF | TGTGCCAGCAGCCCTACTAGCGGAGCACCTCAAGAGACCCAGTACTTC | TRBJ2-5 | TRBV12-3/TRBV12-4 | TRBD2 | many
CASSGGKNTDTQYF | TGTGCCAGCAGTGGGGGAAAAAACACAGATACGCAGTATTTT | TRBJ2-3 | TRBV25-1 | - | -
CSATPNGGRSPLHF | TGCAGTGCAACGCCAAATGGAGGGCGTTCACCCCTCCACTTT | TRBJ1-6 | TRBV20-1 | - | -
CASSITGTRSGELFF | TGTGCCAGCAGCATAACCGGGACTAGGTCCGGGGAGCTGTTTTTT | TRBJ2-2 | TRBV9 | TRBD2 | few
CASSLGVDEQYF | TGTGCCAGCTCTCTGGGCGTCGACGAGCAGTACTTC | TRBJ2-7 | TRBV2 | - | many
CASSLWFYEGTEAFF | TGTGCCAGCAGCTTATGGTTTTACGAGGGCACTGAAGCTTTCTTT | TRBJ1-1 | TRBV7-2 | - | few
CASSQDSYTQYF | TGTGCCAGCAGCCAGGATTCCTATACGCAGTATTTT | TRBJ2-3 | TRBV7-2 | - | many
CSAPLPGRGETQYF | TGCAGTGCCCCCCTCCCGGGGCGAGGGGAGACCCAGTACTTC | TRBJ2-5 | TRBV20-1 | - | -
CASSLRGEQYF | TGTGCCAGCAGTTTACGCGGCGAGCAGTACTTC | TRBJ2-7 | TRBV12-3/TRBV12-4 | - | many
CASSLVGLADHHPYEQYF | TGTGCCAGCAGCTTAGTAGGGTTAGCGGACCACCACCCCTACGAGCAGTACTTC | TRBJ2-7 | TRBV11-2 | - | -
CSAEQGLHGDEQFF | TGCAGTGCGGAACAGGGGCTCCATGGGGATGAGCAGTTCTTC | TRBJ2-1 | TRBV20-1 | TRBD1 | -
CASSLVTGRGNTQYF | TGTGCCAGCAGCTTAGTAACAGGGAGGGGGAATACGCAGTATTTT | TRBJ2-3 | TRBV11-2 | - | -
CAIGREAGNTIYF | TGTGCCATCGGCAGGGAGGCTGGAAACACCATATATTTT | TRBJ1-3 | TRBV10-3 | - | few
CASSPGTGVAGELFF | TGTGCCAGCAGCCCCGGGACAGGGGTGGCCGGGGAGCTGTTTTTT | TRBJ2-2 | TRBV6-1 | TRBD1 | few
CAIRSGLAGWADTQYF | TGTGCCATCAGGTCGGGACTAGCGGGGTGGGCAGATACGCAGTATTTT | TRBJ2-3 | TRBV10-3 | TRBD2 | -
CSARDTGGEQYF | TGCAGTGCTAGGGACACAGGGGGAGAGCAGTACTTC | TRBJ2-7 | TRBV20-1 | TRBD1 | few
CSAPRQGYSYEQYF | TGCAGTGCACCTCGACAGGGTTACTCCTACGAGCAGTACTTC | TRBJ2-7 | TRBV20-1 | TRBD1 | -
CASSEVLRNGRYGYTF | TGTGCCAGCAGTGAAGTACTACGGAATGGCCGCTATGGCTACACCTTC | TRBJ1-2 | TRBV25-1 | - | few
CASSLPSGAYNEQFF | TGTGCCAGCAGCTTGCCTAGCGGGGCCTACAATGAGCAGTTCTTC | TRBJ2-1 | TRBV5-6 | TRBD2 | many
CSAPRLAGSYNEQFF | TGCAGTGCCCCGAGGCTAGCGGGATCATACAATGAGCAGTTCTTC | TRBJ2-1 | TRBV20-1 | TRBD2 | -
CASCPGLAGYNEQFF | TGTGCCAGCTGTCCGGGACTAGCGGGATACAATGAGCAGTTCTTC | TRBJ2-1 | TRBV7-2 | TRBD2 | few
CATSALGAGSYNEQFF | TGTGCCACCAGTGCCTTGGGAGCGGGCTCCTACAATGAGCAGTTCTTC | TRBJ2-1 | TRBV24-1 | - | -
CASSQEGWAKNIQYF | TGTGCCAGCAGCCAAGAAGGGTGGGCCAAAAACATTCAGTACTTC | TRBJ2-4 | TRBV14 | - | few
CASSLPPGELFF | TGTGCCAGCAGCCTTCCCCCCGGGGAGCTGTTTTTT | TRBJ2-2 | TRBV7-2 | - | many
CASSLGGSRKETQYF | TGCGCCAGCAGCTTGGGTGGGAGCCGGAAAGAGACCCAGTACTTC | TRBJ2-5 | TRBV5-1 | - | few
CASSLLAGGRTDTQYF | TGTGCCAGCAGCTTACTAGCGGGGGGTCGCACAGATACGCAGTATTTT | TRBJ2-3 | TRBV7-8 | TRBD2 | few
CSAIPLDRTGFNYGYTF | TGCAGTGCTATCCCCCTCGACCGGACAGGGTTTAACTATGGCTACACCTTC | TRBJ1-2 | TRBV20-1 | TRBD1 | few
CASSLNSGTGGIIQYF | TGTGCCAGCAGCCTCAATTCCGGGACAGGGGGAATCATTCAGTACTTC | TRBJ2-4 | TRBV7-9 | TRBD1 | few
CASSSGGFRDRYGYTF | TGTGCCAGCAGCTCAGGAGGTTTCAGGGACCGCTATGGCTACACCTTC | TRBJ1-2 | TRBV12-3/TRBV12-4 | - | -
CAISESSAGWSGEQYF | TGTGCCATCAGTGAGTCTTCGGCAGGGTGGAGTGGGGAGCAGTACTTC | TRBJ2-7 | TRBV10-3 | - | few
CASSQEIRPAGVYEQFF | TGCGCCAGCAGCCAAGAGATAAGACCCGCCGGGGTCTATGAGCAGTTCTTC | TRBJ2-1 | TRBV4-3 | - | few
CASKKGDSSYNSPLHF | TGTGCCAGCAAAAAGGGGGATAGCTCCTATAATTCACCCCTCCACTTT | TRBJ1-6 | TRBV6-1 | - | few
CASRGQGALYEQYF | TGTGCCAGCAGGGGACAGGGGGCTTTATACGAGCAGTACTTC | TRBJ2-7 | TRBV12-3/TRBV12-4 | TRBD1 | many
CASSATGKGSYNEQFF | TGTGCCAGCAGCGCGACAGGGAAAGGAAGTTACAATGAGCAGTTCTTC | TRBJ2-1 | TRBV11-2 | TRBD1 | many